The rows below give T cell receptor beta chains drawn from one sample of a study of CD8 T cells in ankylosing spondylitis. TCRdb re-called the 5' RACE reads with MiXCR, one entry per CDR3 protein. Of about 540,000 distinct CDR3 sequences listed, approximately 12% were seen once; the top ten hold around 6.8%. The sample consisted of blood, either unsorted or a sorted T cell fraction (not recorded which). The receptors originated from a male donor with ankylosing spondylitis. CDR3s include the opening cysteine and the closing phenylalanine or tryptophan. The D gene is left open where the match is weak. Only part of the rows carry a size: once, few, many, or a class if the clone is expanded.

d_call j_call v_call clone_size cdr3_aa cdr3_nt
NA TRBJ2-7 TRBV20-1 NA CSARDVIYEQYF TGCAGTGCTAGAGATGTGATCTACGAGCAGTACTTC
TRBD2 TRBJ2-3 TRBV29-1 few CSVRGGAGALRADTQYF TGCAGCGTAAGAGGGGGAGCGGGAGCGCTTCGGGCAGATACGCAGTATTTT
NA TRBJ1-6 TRBV3-1 many CASSQDRVSPLHF TGTGCCAGCAGCCAAGATAGAGTTTCACCCCTCCACTTT
NA TRBJ2-3 TRBV11-2 few CASSLFGANTRSTDTQYF TGTGCCAGCAGCTTATTCGGGGCTAATACCCGAAGCACAGATACGCAGTATTTT
NA TRBJ2-2 TRBV7-6 NA CASSRLLAATTGELFF TGTGCCAGCAGCCGTTTGTTGGCGGCCACCACCGGGGAGCTGTTTTTT
TRBD1 TRBJ1-1 TRBV10-3 NA CASQTGSTEAFF TGTGCCTCGCAGACAGGGAGCACTGAAGCTTTCTTT
TRBD2 TRBJ2-1 TRBV6-2/TRBV6-3 NA CASNTLGGSSYNEQFF TGTGCCAGCAACACCCTCGGGGGGAGCTCCTACAATGAGCAGTTCTTC
NA TRBJ2-7 TRBV18 NA CASSLQTTPYGQYF TGTGCCAGCTCACTCCAGACAACTCCCTATGGGCAGTACTTC
NA TRBJ2-1 TRBV20-1 NA CSARGGQQQFF TGCAGTGCTAGAGGGGGACAACAGCAGTTCTTC
NA TRBJ1-5 TRBV6-2/TRBV6-3 few CASRARVGAQHF TGTGCCAGCCGGGCCCGTGTTGGAGCCCAGCATTTT
TRBD2 TRBJ2-1 TRBV5-1 few CASSLGGLADSYNEQFF TGCGCCAGCAGCTTGGGGGGACTAGCGGATTCCTACAATGAGCAGTTCTTC
NA TRBJ1-1 TRBV29-1 few CSVTARLTAGAFF TGCAGCGTTACCGCCCGGCTGACCGCAGGAGCTTTCTTT